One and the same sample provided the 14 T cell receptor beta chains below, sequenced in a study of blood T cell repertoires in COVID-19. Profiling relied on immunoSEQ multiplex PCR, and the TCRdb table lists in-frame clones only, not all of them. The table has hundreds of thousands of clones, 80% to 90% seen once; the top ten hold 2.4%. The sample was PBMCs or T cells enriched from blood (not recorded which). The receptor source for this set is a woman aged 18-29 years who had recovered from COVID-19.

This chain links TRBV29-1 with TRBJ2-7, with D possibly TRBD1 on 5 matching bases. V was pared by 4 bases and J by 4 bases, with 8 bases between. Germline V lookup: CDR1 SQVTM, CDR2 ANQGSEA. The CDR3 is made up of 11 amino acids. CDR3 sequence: CSVVGDYEQYF. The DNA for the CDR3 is TGCAGCGTTGTAGGGGATTACGAGCAGTACTTC.

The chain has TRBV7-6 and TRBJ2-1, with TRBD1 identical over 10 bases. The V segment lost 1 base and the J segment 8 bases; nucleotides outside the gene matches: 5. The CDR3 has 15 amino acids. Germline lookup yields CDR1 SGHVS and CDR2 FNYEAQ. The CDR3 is CASSLGQGAPDEQFF. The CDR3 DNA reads TGTGCCAGCAGCTTAGGACAGGGGGCGCCTGATGAGCAGTTCTTC.

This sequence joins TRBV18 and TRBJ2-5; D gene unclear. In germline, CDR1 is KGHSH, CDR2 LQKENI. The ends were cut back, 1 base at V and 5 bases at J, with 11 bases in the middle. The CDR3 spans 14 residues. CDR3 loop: CASSPQSSRETQYF. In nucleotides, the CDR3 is TGTGCCAGCTCACCACAGTCCAGTCGCGAGACCCAGTACTTC.

The CDR3: CTSSRESLGRNEQFF. The DNA for the CDR3 is TGCACCAGCAGCCGGGAGAGTCTGGGCCGCAATGAGCAGTTCTTC. This chain uses TRBV1 with TRBJ2-1; TRBD2 was called by the table and not checked on the DNA. TRBV1 is recorded as a pseudogene. CDR3 length: 15 residues.

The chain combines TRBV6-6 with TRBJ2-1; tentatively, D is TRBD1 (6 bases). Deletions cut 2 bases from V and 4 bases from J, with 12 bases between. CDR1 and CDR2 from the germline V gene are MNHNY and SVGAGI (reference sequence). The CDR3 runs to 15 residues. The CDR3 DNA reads TGTGCCAGCAGTTACGCACTCAGGGGTTACAATGAGCAGTTCTTC. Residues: CASSYALRGYNEQFF.

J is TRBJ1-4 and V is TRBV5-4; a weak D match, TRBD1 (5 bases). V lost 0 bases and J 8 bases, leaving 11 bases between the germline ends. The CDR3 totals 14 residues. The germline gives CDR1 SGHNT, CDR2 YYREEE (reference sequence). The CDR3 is CASSLAGGGEKLFF. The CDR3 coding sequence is TGTGCCAGCAGCTTGGCCGGGGGAGGCGAAAAACTGTTTTTT.

The CDR3 DNA reads TGCGCCAGCTCTTCTCAGGGGGCCGCTGTGGATAAGCAGCCCCAGCATTTT. This gives the protein CASSSQGAAVDKQPQHF. V usage is TRBV5-1 and J usage is TRBJ1-5, with TRBD1 identical over 8 bases. V shed 7 bases, J shed 7 bases, and the junction held 19 bases outside the gene matches. This CDR3 region has 17 residues. Germline CDR1 reads SGHRS; CDR2 reads YFSETQ.

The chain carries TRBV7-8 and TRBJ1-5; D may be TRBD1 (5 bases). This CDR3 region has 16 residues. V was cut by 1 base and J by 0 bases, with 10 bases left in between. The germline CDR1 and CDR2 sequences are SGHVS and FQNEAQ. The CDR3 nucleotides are TGTGCCAGCAGCTTAGGACAGACATATAGCAATCAGCCCCAGCATTTT. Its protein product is CASSLGQTYSNQPQHF.

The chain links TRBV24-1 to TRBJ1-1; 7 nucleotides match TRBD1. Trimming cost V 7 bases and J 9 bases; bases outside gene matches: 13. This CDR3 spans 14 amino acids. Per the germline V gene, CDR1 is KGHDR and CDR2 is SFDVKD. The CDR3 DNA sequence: TGTGCCACCAGCGAGACAGGGTTAGGAGGGAAAGCTTTCTTT. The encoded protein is CATSETGLGGKAFF.

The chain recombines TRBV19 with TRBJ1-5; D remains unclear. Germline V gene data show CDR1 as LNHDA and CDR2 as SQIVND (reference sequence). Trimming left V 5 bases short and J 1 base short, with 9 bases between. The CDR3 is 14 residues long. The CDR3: CASSPQASNQPQHF. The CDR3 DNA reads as TGTGCCAGTAGTCCCCAGGCGAGCAATCAGCCCCAGCATTTT.

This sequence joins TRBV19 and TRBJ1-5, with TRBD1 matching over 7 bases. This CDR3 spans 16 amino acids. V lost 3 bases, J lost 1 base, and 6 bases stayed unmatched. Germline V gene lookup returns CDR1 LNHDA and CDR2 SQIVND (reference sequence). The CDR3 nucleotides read TGTGCCAGTAGTATTCTAACCAGGGGGAGCAATCAGCCCCAGCATTTT. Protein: CASSILTRGSNQPQHF. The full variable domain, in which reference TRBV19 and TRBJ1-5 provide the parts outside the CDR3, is DGGITQSPKYLFRKEGQNVTLSCEQNLNHDAMYWYRQDPGQGLRLIYYSQIVNDFQKGDIAEGYSVSREKKESFPLTVTSAQKNPTAFYLCASSILTRGSNQPQHFGDGTRLSIL.

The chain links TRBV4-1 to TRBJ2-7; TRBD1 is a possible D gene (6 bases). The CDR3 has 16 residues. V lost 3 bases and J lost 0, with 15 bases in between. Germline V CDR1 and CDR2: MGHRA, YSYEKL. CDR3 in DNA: TGCGCCAGCAGCCACCTAGACAGGTCCAGCTCCTACGAGCAGTACTTC. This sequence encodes CASSHLDRSSSYEQYF.

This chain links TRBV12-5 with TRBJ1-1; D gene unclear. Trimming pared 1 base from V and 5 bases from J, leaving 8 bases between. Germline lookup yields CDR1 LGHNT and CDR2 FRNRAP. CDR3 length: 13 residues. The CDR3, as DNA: TGTGCTAGTGGTTTGGGGACTGGGACTGAAGCTTTCTTT. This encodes CASGLGTGTEAFF.

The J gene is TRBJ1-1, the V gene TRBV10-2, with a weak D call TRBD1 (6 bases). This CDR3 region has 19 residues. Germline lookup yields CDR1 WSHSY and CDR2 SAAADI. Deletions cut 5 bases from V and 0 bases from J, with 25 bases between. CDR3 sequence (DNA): TGCGCCAGCAGTACTCTCCGGTCCTCGGACCGGGACATGAACACTGAAGCTTTCTTT. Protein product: CASSTLRSSDRDMNTEAFF.